Listed below are T cell receptor beta chains from one sample, sequenced in a study of beta chain features in type 1 diabetes. The protocol was immunoSEQ multiplex PCR, while the TCRdb copy is restricted to in-frame clones and leaves out a portion. The sample includes 680,000 or so clones, 13% of them seen just once. The sample consisted of naive CD4+ T cells from blood. The origin of the receptors is a man between 18 and 35 years old with type 1 diabetes. The CDR3 runs from the conserved cysteine through the conserved F or W. D genes are given only for firm matches. Expanded clones are given a class, and other clones once, few, many or no size at all.

TRBV6-5	-	TRBJ2-7	TRBD2	CASIQTSGLLYEQYF	TGTGCCAGCATCCAGACTAGCGGACTGCTATACGAGCAGTACTTC
TRBV15	few	TRBJ2-7	-	CATSTGTERQYF	TGTGCCACCAGCACCGGGACGGAACGGCAGTACTTC
TRBV6-6	-	TRBJ1-2	TRBD1	CASNEQGAGGYTF	TGTGCCAGCAACGAACAGGGGGCGGGTGGCTACACCTTC
TRBV7-2	-	TRBJ1-1	-	CASSRTAANTEAFF	TGTGCCAGCAGTCGGACAGCCGCGAACACTGAAGCTTTCTTT
TRBV7-6	few	TRBJ1-4	-	CASSSWGEKLFF	TGTGCCAGCAGCTCTTGGGGCGAAAAACTGTTTTTT
TRBV18	few	TRBJ1-5	TRBD1	CASSPQSGTGNNQPQHF	TGTGCCAGCTCACCTCAATCCGGGACAGGGAATAATCAGCCCCAGCATTTT
TRBV9	-	TRBJ1-1	-	CASSVGTFSTAEAFF	TGTGCCAGCAGCGTCGGAACCTTCTCGACAGCTGAAGCTTTCTTT
TRBV5-1	few	TRBJ2-3	TRBD1	CASSSRQGSTDTQYF	TGCGCCAGCAGCTCAAGACAGGGGAGCACAGATACGCAGTATTTT
TRBV28	-	TRBJ2-7	TRBD2	CASSSTSGGGEQYF	TGTGCCAGCAGCTCCACTAGCGGGGGAGGCGAGCAGTACTTC
TRBV6-5	-	TRBJ2-3	TRBD1	CASSYSGTGSTDTQYF	TGTGCCAGCAGTTATTCCGGGACAGGTTCCACAGATACGCAGTATTTT